This TCR beta chain stems from a study of T cells in Graves' hyperthyroidism and ophthalmopathy. Overall study context: Once the initial diagnosis was made, peripheral blood was obtained before any treatment.

RNA transcripts gave rise to amplified TCR beta CDR3 regions. First-round RT-PCR with HTBI primers amplified the TCR CDR3 region. TCRdb ran MiXCR on the multiplex PCR reads and lists one entry per CDR3 protein. This table holds fewer than 400,000 distinct CDR3 sequences, 15% to 19% found once. V lost 0 bases to trimming and J lost 7 bases, with 10 bases between them. Germline lookup yields CDR1 DFQATT and CDR2 SNEGSKA (reference sequence). CDR3 length equals 13 residues. The chain uses TRBV20-1 and TRBJ1-5, with a tentative D call TRBD1 (6 bases). Sequenced sample: blood. This TCR derives from a woman aged 18-29 years with Graves' hyperthyroidism that later progressed to Graves' ophthalmopathy. CDR3 nucleotides: TGCAGTGCTAGAGAGACAGGTGGCCAGCCCCAGCATTTT. Residues: CSARETGGQPQHF.